The T cell receptor beta chain under discussion was sequenced for a study of CD8 T cells in ankylosing spondylitis (dated by TCRdb to 2015 to 2018). Background on the whole study: T cell receptor beta repertoires were profiled in healthy donors and ankylosing spondylitis patients so that disease-linked TCR variants could be found. Peripheral blood was sampled, and synovial fluid was additionally collected from ankylosing spondylitis patients. In total, the full study cohort was made up of roughly 100 healthy donors and about two dozen ankylosing spondylitis patients.

Results and caveats for the whole study, not just this receptor: A TCR beta motif made up of several highly homologous amino acid variants appeared to be characteristic of blood from ankylosing spondylitis patients. The disease-linked clones showed a CD8+ phenotype and occurred at relatively low frequencies in peripheral blood. The disease-linked clones were reported as significantly enriched in matched synovial fluid samples from ankylosing spondylitis patients. Some of the motif variants had been reported before in the synovial fluid and blood of reactive arthritis patients, a finding that suggests common disease-initiation mechanisms.

Its CDR3 holds 18 amino acids, cysteine through phenylalanine. The entry retains the CDR3 DNA only, 54 bases that are in frame from base 1. Germline trimming: 4 bases from V, 2 bases from J; junction bases outside gene matches: 9. As encoded in the germline V gene, CDR1 is LGHNA while CDR2 is YNFKEQ. TCRdb names Illumina HiSeq 2500 as the instrument used. Quantitative 5'-RACE with molecular barcodes was the method used to prepare the TCR beta libraries. Concerning the study's data processing: To identify disease-linked TCR variants, a new computational method was used, one built on a probabilistic model of VDJ rearrangement. TCRdb redid the processing of the public reads, applying fastp at Q25 and MiXCR, and retained in-frame beta chains. CDR3 protein sequences are deduplicated, and each keeps its most common genes and DNA. The authors' filters were not applied to this entry. The sample table records some 120,000 distinct CDR3 sequences; approximately 15% of these occur just once. Of the sample, 2.5% to 3.5% falls within the top ten clones.

This clonotype has only a few counts. What antigen it recognizes has not been identified. Base qualities are missing; no much larger clone stands one base away. The sequenced material came from blood, either unsorted or a sorted T cell fraction (not recorded which). The receptor's source is a female donor with ankylosing spondylitis or in good health (not recorded which). The sequence joins TRBV4-2 to TRBJ2-5, and 14 bases in between align with TRBD2. The CDR3 region reads CASSRKSGLAGEQETQYF. The nucleotide sequence is TGTGCCAGCAGCCGAAAGTCGGGACTAGCGGGGGAACAAGAGACCCAGTACTTC.